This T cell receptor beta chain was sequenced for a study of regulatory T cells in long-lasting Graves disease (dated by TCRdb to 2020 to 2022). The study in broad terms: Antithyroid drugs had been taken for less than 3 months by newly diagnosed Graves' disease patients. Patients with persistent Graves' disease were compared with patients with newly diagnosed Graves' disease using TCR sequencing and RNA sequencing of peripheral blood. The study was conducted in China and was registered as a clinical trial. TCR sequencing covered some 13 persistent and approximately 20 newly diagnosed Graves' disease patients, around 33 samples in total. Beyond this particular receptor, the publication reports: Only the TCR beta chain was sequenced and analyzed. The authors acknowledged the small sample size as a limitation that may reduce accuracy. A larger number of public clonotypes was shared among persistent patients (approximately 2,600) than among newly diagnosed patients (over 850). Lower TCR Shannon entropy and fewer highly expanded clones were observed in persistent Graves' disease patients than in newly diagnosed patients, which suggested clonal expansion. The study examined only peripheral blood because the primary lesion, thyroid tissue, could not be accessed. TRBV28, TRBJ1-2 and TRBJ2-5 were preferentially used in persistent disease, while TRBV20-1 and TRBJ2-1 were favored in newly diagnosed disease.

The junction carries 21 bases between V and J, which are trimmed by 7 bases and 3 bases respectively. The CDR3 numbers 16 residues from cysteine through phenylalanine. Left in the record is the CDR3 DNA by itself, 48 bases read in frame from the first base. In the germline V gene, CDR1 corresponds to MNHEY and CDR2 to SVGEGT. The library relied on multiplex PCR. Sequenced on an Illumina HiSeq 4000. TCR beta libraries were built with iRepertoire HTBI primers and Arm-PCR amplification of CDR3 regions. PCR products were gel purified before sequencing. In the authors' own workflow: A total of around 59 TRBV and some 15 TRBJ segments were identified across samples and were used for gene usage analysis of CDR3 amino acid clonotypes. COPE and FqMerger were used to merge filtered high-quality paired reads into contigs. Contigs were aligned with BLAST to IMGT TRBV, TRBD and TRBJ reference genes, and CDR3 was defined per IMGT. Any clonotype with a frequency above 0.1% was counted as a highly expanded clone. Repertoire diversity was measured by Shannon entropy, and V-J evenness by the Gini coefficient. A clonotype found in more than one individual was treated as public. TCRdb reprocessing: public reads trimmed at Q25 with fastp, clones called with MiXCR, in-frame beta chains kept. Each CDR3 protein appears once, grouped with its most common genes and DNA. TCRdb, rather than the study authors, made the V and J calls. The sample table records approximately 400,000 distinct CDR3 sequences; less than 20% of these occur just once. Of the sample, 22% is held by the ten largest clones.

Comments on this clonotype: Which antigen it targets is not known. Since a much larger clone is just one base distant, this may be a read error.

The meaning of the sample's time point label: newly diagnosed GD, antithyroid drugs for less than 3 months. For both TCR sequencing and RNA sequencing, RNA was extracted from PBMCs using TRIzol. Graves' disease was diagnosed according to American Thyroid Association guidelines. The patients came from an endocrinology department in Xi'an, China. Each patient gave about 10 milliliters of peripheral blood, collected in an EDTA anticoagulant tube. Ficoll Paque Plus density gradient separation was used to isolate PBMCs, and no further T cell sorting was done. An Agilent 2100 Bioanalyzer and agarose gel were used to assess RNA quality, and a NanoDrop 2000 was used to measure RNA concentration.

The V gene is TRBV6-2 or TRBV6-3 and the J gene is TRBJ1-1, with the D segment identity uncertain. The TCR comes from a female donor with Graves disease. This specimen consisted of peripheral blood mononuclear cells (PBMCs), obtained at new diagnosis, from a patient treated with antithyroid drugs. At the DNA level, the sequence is TGTGCCAGCACGCGCCGATCTCCAACGGGGTACACTGAAGCTTTCTTT. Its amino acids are CASTRRSPTGYTEAFF.